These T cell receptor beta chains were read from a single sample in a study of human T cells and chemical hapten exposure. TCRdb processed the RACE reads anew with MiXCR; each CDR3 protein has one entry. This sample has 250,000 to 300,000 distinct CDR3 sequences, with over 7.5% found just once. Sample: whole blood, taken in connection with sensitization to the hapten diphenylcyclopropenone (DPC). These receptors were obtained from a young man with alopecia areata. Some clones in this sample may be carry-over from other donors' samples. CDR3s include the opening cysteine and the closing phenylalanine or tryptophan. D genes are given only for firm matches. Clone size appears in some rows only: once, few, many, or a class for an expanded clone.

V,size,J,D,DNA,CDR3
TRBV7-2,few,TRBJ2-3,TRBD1,TGTGCCAGCAGCTTAGCCCCAGGGGGCGCGTCCACAGATACGCAGTATTTT,CASSLAPGGASTDTQYF
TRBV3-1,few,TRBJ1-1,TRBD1,TGTGCCAGCAGACCTGGACAGGGGGGAGGAACTGAAGCTTTCTTT,CASRPGQGGGTEAFF
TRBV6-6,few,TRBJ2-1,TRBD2,TGTGCCAGCAGGACTGGGGGGGATGAGCAGTTCTTC,CASRTGGDEQFF
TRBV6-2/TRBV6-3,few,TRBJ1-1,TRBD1,TGTGCCAGCAGAGAGGCAGGGGGCGCGGGCACTGAAGCTTTCTTT,CASREAGGAGTEAFF
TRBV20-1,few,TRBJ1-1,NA,TGCAGTGCTATGGACAGAGAGAACACTGAAGCTTTCTTT,CSAMDRENTEAFF
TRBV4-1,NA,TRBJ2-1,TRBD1,TGCGCCAGCAGCCAGACAGGGGTGAATGAGCAGTTCTTC,CASSQTGVNEQFF
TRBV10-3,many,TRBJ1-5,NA,TGTGCCATCGGTGAGTGGGGTGGAAATCAGCCCCAGCATTTT,CAIGEWGGNQPQHF
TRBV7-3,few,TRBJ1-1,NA,TGTGCCAGCAGCCCCGGGCCATATGAAGCTTTCTTT,CASSPGPYEAFF
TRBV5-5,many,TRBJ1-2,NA,TGTGCCAGCAGCCCCCCGGGAACGGCAAACTATGGCTACACCTTC,CASSPPGTANYGYTF
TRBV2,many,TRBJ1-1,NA,TGTGCCAGCAGTGTCCGGGGTTGGGAAGCTTTCTTT,CASSVRGWEAFF
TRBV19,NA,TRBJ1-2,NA,TGTGCCAGTAGTATCGCAGACCGCTATGGCTACACCTTC,CASSIADRYGYTF
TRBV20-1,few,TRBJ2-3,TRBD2,TGCAGTGCCTCTTTCCACCGCGGGGGGACATACACAGATACGCAGTATTTT,CSASFHRGGTYTDTQYF
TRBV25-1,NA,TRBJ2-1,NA,TGTGCCAGCAGTGGATTTGAGGGGGACAATGAGCAGTTCTTC,CASSGFEGDNEQFF
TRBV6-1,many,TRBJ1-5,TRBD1,TGTGCCAGCAGGGGAGACAGGGGGACCAATCAGCCCCAGCATTTT,CASRGDRGTNQPQHF
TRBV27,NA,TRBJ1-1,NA,TGTGCCAGCAGTTTATCTGGTACTATGAACACTGAAGCTTTCTTT,CASSLSGTMNTEAFF
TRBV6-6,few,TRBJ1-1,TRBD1,TGTGCCAGCAGTTTAGGGGACAGGGGTTTCACTGAAGCTTTCTTT,CASSLGDRGFTEAFF
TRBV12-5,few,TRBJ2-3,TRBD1,TGTGCTAGTGGTCCCCGAGCCAGGGGGCAGACAGATACGCAGTATTTT,CASGPRARGQTDTQYF
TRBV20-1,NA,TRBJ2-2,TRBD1,TGCAGTGCTAGTGGGACAGCGAACACCGGGGAGCTGTTTTTT,CSASGTANTGELFF
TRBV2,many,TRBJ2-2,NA,TGTGCCAGCAGCAATACTGAGCTGTTTTTT,CASSNTELFF
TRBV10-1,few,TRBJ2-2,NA,TGCGCCAGCGGAGCCCTCACCGGGGAGCTGTTTTTT,CASGALTGELFF
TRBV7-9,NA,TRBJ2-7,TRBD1,TGTGTCAGCAGCCTGTACCGGGACAGCAACTACGAGCAGTACTTC,CVSSLYRDSNYEQYF
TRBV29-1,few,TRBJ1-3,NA,TGCAGCGCTGGACAGACGGCTGGAAACACCATATATTTT,CSAGQTAGNTIYF
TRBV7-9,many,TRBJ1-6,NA,TGTGCCAGCAGCTTAGTCGGGATTAATTCACCCCTCCACTTT,CASSLVGINSPLHF
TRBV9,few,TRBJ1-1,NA,TGTGCCAGCAGCGTGAAGCACGGGAACACTGAAGCTTTCTTT,CASSVKHGNTEAFF
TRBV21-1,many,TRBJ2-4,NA,TGTGCCAGCAGCAAAGTGAACGCCCTAGCGTTTTTGAAAAACATTCAGTACTTC,CASSKVNALAFLKNIQYF
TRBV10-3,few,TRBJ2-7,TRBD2,TGTGCCATCAGTGGCCGGGGTAGACTAGCGGCCAACTCCTACGAGCAGTACTTC,CAISGRGRLAANSYEQYF
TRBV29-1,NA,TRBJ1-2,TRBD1,TGCAGCGTTACGACAGGGCTTAACTATGGCTACACCTTC,CSVTTGLNYGYTF
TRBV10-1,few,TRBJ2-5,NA,TGCGCCAGCAGTGAGTCAGGACCGAGCACAAGCCAGTACTTC,CASSESGPSTSQYF
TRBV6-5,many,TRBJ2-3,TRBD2,TGTGCCAGCAAGGCGGGGGGCTACACAGATACGCAGTATTTT,CASKAGGYTDTQYF
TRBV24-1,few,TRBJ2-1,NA,TGTGCCACCAGTGATTTCTGGCTAGCAGGTAATGAGCAGTTCTTC,CATSDFWLAGNEQFF
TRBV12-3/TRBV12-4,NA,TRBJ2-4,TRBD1,TGTGCCAGCAGTAAGGACAGGGCTCTAGCCAAAAACATTCAGTACTTC,CASSKDRALAKNIQYF
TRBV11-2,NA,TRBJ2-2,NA,TGTGCCAGCAGCTTATGGGGGGCAACCGGGGAGCTGTTTTTT,CASSLWGATGELFF
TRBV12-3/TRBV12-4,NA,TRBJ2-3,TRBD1,TGTGCCAGCAGTTTGAGTACCAGGGGGCCCGCAGATACGCAGTATTTT,CASSLSTRGPADTQYF
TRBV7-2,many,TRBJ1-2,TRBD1,TGTGCCAGCAGCTTATCAGGGGGCGACTATGGCTACACCTTC,CASSLSGGDYGYTF
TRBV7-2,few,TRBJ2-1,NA,TGTGCCACCCTCGGAACCCCGGGCTCCTACAATGAGCAGTTCTTC,CATLGTPGSYNEQFF
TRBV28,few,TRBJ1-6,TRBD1,TGTGCCAGCAGTAAGGGACAGGGCTCCTATAATTCACCCCTCCACTTT,CASSKGQGSYNSPLHF